This TCR beta chain was recovered during a study of blood T cell repertoires in COVID-19. Study background: The study drew acute and convalescent COVID-19 samples from the United States, Italy and Spain. Sources were T cells, B-cell-depleted T cells, or PBMCs; the material itself was cDNA or gDNA.

The CDR3 sequence is 14 residues long. V was shortened by 7 bases and J by 3 bases, with 10 bases between the two germline ends. Germline-derived CDR1 and CDR2 are MNHEY and SMNVEV (reference sequence). Enrolment of Seattle patients took place during active infection, and they were followed longitudinally. Authors' methods: Reference gene primers were amplified, and this amplification served to estimate nucleated cell counts. Assay used: immunoSEQ multiplex PCR; TCRdb lists only in-frame clones, some missing. V, J and clone size reflect that table, while D and trimming were determined from the DNA. In the table there are roughly 180,000 clones, roughly 81% of which are singletons.

Sequencing input: peripheral blood. The V and J genes are TRBV27 and TRBJ2-6; D gene uncertain. The clonotype was recovered from a woman aged 40 to 50 with COVID-19, enrolled during active disease. CDR3: CASTSRVGANVLTF. The CDR3 DNA follows: TGTGCCAGCACCTCCCGGGTTGGGGCCAACGTCCTGACTTTC.